This passage covers 9 T cell receptor beta chains from one sample sequenced in a study of cytomegalovirus exposure and HLA in healthy donors. Primers for the PCR totalled 60 Vbeta and 13 Jbeta. The repertoire was sequenced with immunoSEQ multiplex PCR; TCRdb's copy has only in-frame clones and lacks some. Of 100,000 to 150,000 clones listed, 80% are singletons. The sequencing sample was made of PBMCs. The receptors were sampled from a female donor in good health and CMV-seropositive.

This clone has a handful of counts. The J gene is TRBJ1-4, the V gene TRBV4-1, with 7 bases matching TRBD1. After removal of 4 bases from V and 0 bases from J, the junction contained 14 bases not matched to a gene. This CDR3 has 19 residues. Per the germline V gene, CDR1 is MGHRA and CDR2 is YSYEKL. CDR3 residues: CASSLRGTGDLSTNEKLFF. For the CDR3, the DNA is TGCGCCAGCAGCCTGCGGGGTACAGGGGATTTGTCAACTAATGAAAAACTGTTTTTT.

The V gene is TRBV5-5, the J gene TRBJ1-2, with no clear D. CDR3 size: 16 residues. Trimming cost V 0 bases and J 0 bases, with 12 bases left between them. Germline V CDR1 and CDR2: SGHKS, YYEKEE (reference sequence). The CDR3 nucleotides are TGTGCCAGCAGCTTGGTGCAGGCGAGAGCTAACTATGGCTACACCTTC. This gives the protein CASSLVQARANYGYTF.

This clone was counted a few times. The DNA for the CDR3 is TGCGCCAGCAGCCCCCCGCCCTTCAACCAGGACACCGGGGAGCTGTTTTTT. It translates to CASSPPPFNQDTGELFF. V usage is TRBV4-3 and J usage is TRBJ2-2, with D unclear. V was shortened by 4 bases and J by 3 bases, with 18 bases between the two germline ends. CDR3 length equals 17 residues. CDR1 and CDR2 (germline): LGHNA, YSLEER.

The chain links TRBV5-1 to TRBJ2-1; D unresolved. CDR1 SGHRS and CDR2 YFSETQ come from the germline V gene. Trimming shortened V by 5 bases and J by 3 bases, and 6 bases separated the two germline ends. This CDR3 contains 12 residues. CDR3 region: CASSVYYNEQFF. The DNA for the CDR3 is TGCGCCAGCAGTGTCTACTACAATGAGCAGTTCTTC.

About this clone itself: Sequence at one end of the junction differs from germline and may be a read error. The chain couples TRBV7-9 to TRBJ2-1, with D perhaps TRBD2 (5 bases). Germline assignment: CDR1 SEHNR and CDR2 FQNEAQ (reference sequence). The CDR3 contains 16 residues. The CDR3 protein is CSSSSPEDFNYNEQFF. CDR3 coding DNA: TGTTCCAGCAGTTCCCCGGAGGACTTCAACTACAATGAGCAGTTCTTC.

This clone occurred a few times. In the same sample, other DNA sequences code for this CDR3. This chain uses TRBV6-1 with TRBJ1-5, with D hard to call. The germline V gene has CDR1 MNHNS and CDR2 SASEGT. The ends were cut back, 0 bases at V and 6 bases at J, with 6 bases in the middle. This CDR3 has 13 residues. The CDR3 loop is CASSEAGRQPQHF. The CDR3 region has the DNA TGTGCCAGCAGTGAAGCGGGCCGTCAGCCCCAGCATTTT.

This clone appeared a single time. V and J are TRBV5-6 and TRBJ2-7; TRBD2 aligns across 12 bases. CDR3 length equals 13 residues. Germline V gene sequence: CDR1 SGHDT, CDR2 YYEEEE. Losses at the gene ends were 3 bases for V and 6 bases for J; bases not matched to a gene: 1. The CDR3 protein is CASSWGLAGEQYF. In DNA, the CDR3 is TGTGCCAGCAGCTGGGGACTAGCGGGCGAGCAGTACTTC.

V gene TRBV5-1 combines with J gene TRBJ1-1; D call uncertain. Germline V gene data show CDR1 as SGHRS and CDR2 as YFSETQ. CDR3 size: 13 residues. The germline V and J ends were trimmed by 8 bases and 0 bases, with 11 bases remaining between them. CDR3 nucleotide sequence: TGCGCCAGTATGACGGGGATGAACACTGAAGCTTTCTTT. Amino acids: CASMTGMNTEAFF.

The chain combines TRBV7-2 with TRBJ1-4; weak D call: TRBD1 (5 bases). Per the germline V gene, CDR1 is SGHTA and CDR2 is FQGNSA. The CDR3 has 17 amino acids. The V end lost 2 bases, the J end lost 8 bases, and 21 bases lay between the germline ends. Here the CDR3 reads CASSLLPSGTVIEKLFF. CDR3 bases: TGTGCCAGCAGCTTACTCCCCTCAGGGACTGTTATCGAAAAACTGTTTTTT.